These 6 T cell receptor beta chains were all obtained from the same sample, sequenced in a study of shared clonotypes between healthy human individuals. TCRdb keeps only in-frame clones here, not all; method: immunoSEQ multiplex PCR. The table lists 2 million to 2.5 million clones, about 94% of them singletons. Material: naive CD4+ T cells sorted from blood. Subset described: CD45RA+ positively selected. The origin of the receptors is a young man in good health.

The gene calls are TRBV4-2 and TRBJ2-3; TRBD2 agrees at 8 bases. The CDR3 sequence is 17 residues long. The ends lost 1 base at V and 2 bases at J; junction bases unmatched: 8. Germline V gene data show CDR1 as LGHNA and CDR2 as YNFKEQ. CDR3 coding DNA: TGTGCCAGCAGCCAAGGTACGGGTAGCGGGGCCACAGATACGCAGTATTTT. Amino acid sequence: CASSQGTGSGATDTQYF.

V gene TRBV4-1 combines with J gene TRBJ1-6; D gene ambiguous. The CDR3 spans 17 residues. The germline V gene encodes CDR1 MGHRA and CDR2 YSYEKL. Trimming shortened V by 1 base and J by 0 bases, and 10 bases separated the two germline ends. CDR3 protein: CASSQAGVSSYNSPLHF. The CDR3 DNA reads as TGCGCCAGCAGCCAAGCCGGGGTCAGCTCCTATAATTCACCCCTCCACTTT.

The CDR3 DNA is TGTGCCATCAGTGAGTTTAGCGGGGGAAAGACCCAGTACTTC. This codes for CAISEFSGGKTQYF. The J gene is TRBJ2-5, the V gene TRBV10-3; TRBD2 agrees at 9 bases. In germline, CDR1 is ENHRY, CDR2 SYGVKD. The CDR3 has 14 amino acids. J gave up 6 bases and V 1 base, and 3 bases lay outside the gene matches.

This clone came up once. The V gene is TRBV2, the J gene TRBJ2-7, with D perhaps TRBD2 (5 bases). V lost 10 bases and J lost 3, with 19 bases in between. CDR1 and CDR2 (germline): SNHLY, FYNNEI. The CDR3 totals 14 residues. The CDR3 coding sequence is TGTGCCACCAAAAGGGAAGAGGGTGTCTACGAGCAGTACTTC. It encodes CATKREEGVYEQYF. Looking up the rest from reference TRBV2 and TRBJ2-7 gives the full variable domain: EPEVTQTPSHQVTQMGQEVILRCVPISNHLYFYWYRQILGQKVEFLVSFYNNEISEKSEIFDDQFSVERPDGSNFTLKIRSTKLEDSAMYFCATKREEGVYEQYFGPGTRLTVT.

The rearrangement links TRBV30 to TRBJ1-4; D call uncertain. The CDR3 has 12 amino acids. The V gene lost 0 bases and the J gene lost 14 bases, with 13 bases spanning the gap. Germline values: CDR1 GTSNPN, CDR2 SVGIG (reference sequence). The CDR3 region is CAWSVSLKELFF. Here the CDR3 DNA reads TGTGCCTGGAGTGTATCCCTAAAAGAGCTGTTTTTT.

This chain links TRBV6-1 with TRBJ2-1, with 11 positions matching TRBD2. CDR3 size: 15 residues. The V gene's germline CDR1 is MNHNS and CDR2 SASEGT. V shed 7 bases and J 4 bases; nucleotides not matched to a gene: 6. The CDR3 protein is CASTLTSGVYNEQFF. CDR3 sequence (DNA): TGTGCCAGCACCCTGACTAGCGGGGTATACAATGAGCAGTTCTTC.